Listed below are T cell receptor beta chains from one sample, sequenced in a study of blood T cell repertoires in COVID-19. Some clones are missing from TCRdb's copy, which holds only in-frame ones; the method was immunoSEQ multiplex PCR. The sample has 210,000 or so clones, roughly nine tenths seen once. Sequencing was performed on peripheral blood. These receptors were taken from a man between 25 and 39 years old with acute or convalescent COVID-19. Both conserved end residues are part of each CDR3. D genes are given only for firm matches. Only part of the rows carry a size: once, few, many, or a class if the clone is expanded.

v_gene	abundance	d_gene	j_gene	CDR3aa	CDR3nt
TRBV27	NA	TRBD2	TRBJ2-5	CASSLSGTSKKTQYF	TGTGCCAGCAGTTTATCCGGGACTAGCAAAAAGACCCAGTACTTC
TRBV7-9	NA	NA	TRBJ1-2	CASSLGTSIDYGYTF	TGTGCCAGCAGCTTAGGGACATCAATTGACTATGGCTACACCTTC
TRBV12-5	few	TRBD1	TRBJ2-1	CASGLGQGFRLFEQFF	TGTGCTAGTGGTTTGGGACAGGGTTTCAGGCTGTTTGAGCAGTTCTTC
TRBV11-3	few	TRBD1	TRBJ2-1	CASSLSTGVGEQFF	TGTGCCAGCAGCTTATCTACAGGGGTAGGTGAGCAGTTCTTC
TRBV6-5	NA	NA	TRBJ2-7	CASSRTGYEQYF	TGTGCCAGCAGCCGAACGGGTTACGAGCAGTACTTC
TRBV19	once	TRBD1	TRBJ1-2	CASSIDRDRGNYGYTF	TGTGCCAGTAGTATAGACCGGGACAGGGGCAACTATGGCTACACCTTC
TRBV28	NA	TRBD1	TRBJ2-7	CASSLDRGWYEQYF	TGTGCCAGCAGTTTGGACAGGGGATGGTACGAGCAGTACTTC
TRBV28	NA	NA	TRBJ1-5	CASRLWQGNQPQHF	TGTGCCAGCAGGCTATGGCAGGGGAATCAGCCCCAGCATTTT
TRBV6-1	NA	NA	TRBJ2-7	CASSEARIRDSGYEQYF	TGTGCCAGCAGTGAAGCGCGGATAAGAGACTCGGGCTACGAGCAGTACTTC
TRBV30	NA	TRBD1	TRBJ2-2	CAWSNPRDRNTGELFF	TGTGCCTGGAGTAATCCTCGGGACAGGAACACCGGGGAGCTGTTTTTT
TRBV21-1	NA	NA	TRBJ2-3	CASTQLPGGRTDTQYF	TGTGCCAGCACCCAACTCCCCGGGGGGCGCACAGATACGCAGTATTTT
TRBV28	NA	NA	TRBJ2-3	CASSPGTHTDTQYF	TGTGCCAGCAGTCCCGGGACTCACACAGATACGCAGTATTTT
TRBV3-1/TRBV3-2	NA	NA	TRBJ2-7	CASSPRLDHEQYF	TGTGCCAGCAGCCCGCGACTAGATCACGAGCAGTACTTC
TRBV27	NA	TRBD1	TRBJ1-1	CASSLLPPGGPEAFF	TGTGCCAGCAGTTTACTCCCCCCAGGGGGCCCTGAAGCTTTCTTT
TRBV10-3	NA	NA	TRBJ1-1	CAISEGGRVGDTEAFF	TGTGCCATCAGTGAAGGGGGAAGGGTTGGGGACACTGAAGCTTTCTTT
TRBV12-3/TRBV12-4	NA	NA	TRBJ1-5	CASSWGVDQPQHF	TGTGCCAGCAGTTGGGGGGTTGATCAGCCCCAGCATTTT
TRBV19	NA	NA	TRBJ2-7	CASSPATEGSYEQYF	TGTGCCAGTAGCCCTGCGACGGAGGGATCCTACGAGCAGTACTTC